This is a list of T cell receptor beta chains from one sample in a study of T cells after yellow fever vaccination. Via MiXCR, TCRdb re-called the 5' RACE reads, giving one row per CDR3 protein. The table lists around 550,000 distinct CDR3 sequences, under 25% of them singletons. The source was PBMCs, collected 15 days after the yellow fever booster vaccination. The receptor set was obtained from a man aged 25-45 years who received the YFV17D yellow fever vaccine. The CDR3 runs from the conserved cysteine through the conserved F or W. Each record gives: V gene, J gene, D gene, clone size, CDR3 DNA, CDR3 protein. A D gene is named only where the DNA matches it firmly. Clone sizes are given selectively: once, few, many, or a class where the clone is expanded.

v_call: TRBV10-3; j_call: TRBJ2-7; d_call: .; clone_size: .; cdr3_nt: TGTGCCATCAGTCCTGGGGAGCGGGTCTCCTACGAGCAGTACTTC; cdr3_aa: CAISPGERVSYEQYF
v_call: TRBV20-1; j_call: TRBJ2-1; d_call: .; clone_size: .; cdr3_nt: TGCAGTGCTAGCCTCCCTGCCCAGAAGTACAATGAGCAGTTCTTC; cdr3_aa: CSASLPAQKYNEQFF
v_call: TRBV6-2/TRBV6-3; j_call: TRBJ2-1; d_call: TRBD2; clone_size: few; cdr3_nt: TGTGCCAGCAGTTACTCGATTAGCGGGAACAACAATGAGCAGTTCTTC; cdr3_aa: CASSYSISGNNNEQFF
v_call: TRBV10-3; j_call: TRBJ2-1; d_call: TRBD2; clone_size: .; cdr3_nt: TGTGCCATCAGTGGGACTAGCAGCGATGAGCAGTTCTTC; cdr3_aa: CAISGTSSDEQFF
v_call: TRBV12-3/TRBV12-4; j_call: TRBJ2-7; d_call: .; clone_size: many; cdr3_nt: TGTGCCAGCAGCTTTTCATGGGAGCAGTACTTC; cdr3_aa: CASSFSWEQYF
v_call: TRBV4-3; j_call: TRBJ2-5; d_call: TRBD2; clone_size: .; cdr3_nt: TGCGCCAGCAGCCAAGATTATGGACTAGCGGGAAAAGAGACCCAGTACTTC; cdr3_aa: CASSQDYGLAGKETQYF
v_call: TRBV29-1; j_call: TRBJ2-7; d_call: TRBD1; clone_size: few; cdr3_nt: TGCAGCGTTGGGACCGGGACAGTTACCTACGAGCAGTACTTC; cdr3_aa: CSVGTGTVTYEQYF
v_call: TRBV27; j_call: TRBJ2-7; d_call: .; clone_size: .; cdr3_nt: TGTGCCAGCAGTATCACGGACTCGACTTCCTACGAGCAGTACTTC; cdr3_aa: CASSITDSTSYEQYF
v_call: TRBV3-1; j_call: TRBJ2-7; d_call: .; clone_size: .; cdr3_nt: TGTGCCAGCAGAACGGATCGGAGTAGCAACGAGCAGTACTTC; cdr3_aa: CASRTDRSSNEQYF
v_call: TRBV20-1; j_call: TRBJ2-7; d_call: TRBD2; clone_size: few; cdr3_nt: TGCAGTGCTAGAGGGCAGTCCAGCGGGAGTGAGTACTTC; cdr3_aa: CSARGQSSGSEYF
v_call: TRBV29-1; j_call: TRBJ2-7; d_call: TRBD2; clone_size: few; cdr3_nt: TGCAGCGTTGAGGGGCTAGCGGGCTCATCGGCCCTTCTCCACGAGCAGTACTTC; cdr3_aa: CSVEGLAGSSALLHEQYF
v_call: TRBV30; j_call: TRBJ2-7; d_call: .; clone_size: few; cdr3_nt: TGTGCCTGGGGCAGGGCGGGCTCCTACGAGCAGTACTTC; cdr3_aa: CAWGRAGSYEQYF
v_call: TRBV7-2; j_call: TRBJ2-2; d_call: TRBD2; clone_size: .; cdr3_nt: TGTGCCAGCAGCTTAGTAGCCGGGAGGATTGTCGGGGAGCTGTTTTTT; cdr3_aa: CASSLVAGRIVGELFF
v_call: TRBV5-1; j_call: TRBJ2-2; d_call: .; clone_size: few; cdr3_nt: TGCGCCAGCAGCTTGGACTCGCTGAACACCGGGGAGCTGTTTTTT; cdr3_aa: CASSLDSLNTGELFF
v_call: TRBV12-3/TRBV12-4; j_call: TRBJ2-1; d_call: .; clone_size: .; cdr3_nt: TGTGCCAGCAGCCTAATGAGTTTCGAGCAGTTCTTC; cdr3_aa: CASSLMSFEQFF
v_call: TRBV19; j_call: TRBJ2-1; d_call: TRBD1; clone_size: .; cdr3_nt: TGTGCCAGTAGTTCATGGTTCGGGACAGCCTCCTACAATGAGCAGTTCTTC; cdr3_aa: CASSSWFGTASYNEQFF
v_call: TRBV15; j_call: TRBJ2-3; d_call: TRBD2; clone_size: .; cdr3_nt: TGTGCCACCAGCAGAGAGGGGGGGGTCACAGATACGCAGTATTTT; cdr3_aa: CATSREGGVTDTQYF
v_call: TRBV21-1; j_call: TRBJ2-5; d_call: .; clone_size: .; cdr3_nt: TGTGCCAGCAGCCCCCGGGACAGGGTTGGGGAGACCCAGTACTTC; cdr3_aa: CASSPRDRVGETQYF
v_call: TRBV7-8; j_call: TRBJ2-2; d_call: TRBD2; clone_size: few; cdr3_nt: TGTGCCAGCAGCTTCCGGACTAGCGGGATTGGGGAGCTGTTTTTT; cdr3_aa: CASSFRTSGIGELFF
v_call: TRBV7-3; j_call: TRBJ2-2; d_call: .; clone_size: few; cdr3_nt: TGTGCCAGCAGCTTAATGGGAGCGGCGAACACCGGGGAGCTGTTTTTT; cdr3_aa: CASSLMGAANTGELFF
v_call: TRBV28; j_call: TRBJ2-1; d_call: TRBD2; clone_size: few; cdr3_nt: TGTGCCAGCAGTTCGATAGCGGGACGAGGTGAGCAGTTCTTC; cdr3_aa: CASSSIAGRGEQFF
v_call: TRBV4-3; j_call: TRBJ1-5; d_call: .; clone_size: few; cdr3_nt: TGCGCCAGCAGCCAAGATGGCAGGGATCAGCCCCAGCATTTT; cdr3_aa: CASSQDGRDQPQHF
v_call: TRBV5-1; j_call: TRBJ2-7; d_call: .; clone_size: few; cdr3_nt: TGCGCCAGCAGCCATGACAGGATCTACGAGCAGTACTTC; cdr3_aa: CASSHDRIYEQYF
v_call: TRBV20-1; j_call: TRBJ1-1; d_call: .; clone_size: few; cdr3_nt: TGCAGTGCTAGCGAGGGGCACATGAACACTGAAGCTTTCTTT; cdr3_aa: CSASEGHMNTEAFF
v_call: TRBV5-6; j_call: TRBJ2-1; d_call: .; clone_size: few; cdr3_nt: TGTGCCAGCAACCCGGAGGGGGGCTCCTACAATGAGCAGTTCTTC; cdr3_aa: CASNPEGGSYNEQFF
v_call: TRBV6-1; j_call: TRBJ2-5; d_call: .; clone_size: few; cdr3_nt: TGTGCCAGCAGAGAACGGGGTTTAGGGGAGACCCAGTACTTC; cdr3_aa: CASRERGLGETQYF
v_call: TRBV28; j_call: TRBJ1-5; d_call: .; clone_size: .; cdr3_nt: TGTGCCAGCAGTTTAGCATCGGGGCCGCCGAATCAGCCCCAGCATTTT; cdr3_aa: CASSLASGPPNQPQHF
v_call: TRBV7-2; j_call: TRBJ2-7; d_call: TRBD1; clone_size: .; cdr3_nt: TGTGCCAGCAGCTTACGACAGGGGGATTACGAGCAGTACTTC; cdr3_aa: CASSLRQGDYEQYF
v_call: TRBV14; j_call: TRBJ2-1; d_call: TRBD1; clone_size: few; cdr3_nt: TGTGCCAGCAGCACGCAGGGGGCTAGTGAGCAGTTCTTC; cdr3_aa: CASSTQGASEQFF
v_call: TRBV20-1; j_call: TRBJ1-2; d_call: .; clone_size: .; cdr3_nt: TGCAGTGCTAGAGATCATGCAGAAGGCTACACCTTC; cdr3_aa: CSARDHAEGYTF
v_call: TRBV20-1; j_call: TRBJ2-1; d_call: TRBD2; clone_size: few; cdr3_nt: TGCAGTGCTAGTAGGGAGGGCCGGGCCAGTGAGCAGTTCTTC; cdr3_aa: CSASREGRASEQFF
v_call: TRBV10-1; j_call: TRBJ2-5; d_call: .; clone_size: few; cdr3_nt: TGCGCCAGCAGCAAGAACCGGGCCTCCGGGACCCAGTACTTC; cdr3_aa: CASSKNRASGTQYF
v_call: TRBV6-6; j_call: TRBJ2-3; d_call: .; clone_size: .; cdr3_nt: TGTGCCAGCAGTTGGCCCCCCGAAGATACGCAGTATTTT; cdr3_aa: CASSWPPEDTQYF
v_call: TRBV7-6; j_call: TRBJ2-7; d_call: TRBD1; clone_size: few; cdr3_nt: TGTGCCAGCAGCTTAGGGGACAGGGAGTACGAGCAGTACTTC; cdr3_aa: CASSLGDREYEQYF
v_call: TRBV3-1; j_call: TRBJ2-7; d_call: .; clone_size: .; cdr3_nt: TGTGCCAGCAGCCCGCAAGGGGTGGCAGTCACCGAGCAGTACTTC; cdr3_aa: CASSPQGVAVTEQYF
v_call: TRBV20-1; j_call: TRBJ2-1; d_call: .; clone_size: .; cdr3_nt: TGCAGTGCTCTAAGAATCCCTGAGCAGTTCTTC; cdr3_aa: CSALRIPEQFF
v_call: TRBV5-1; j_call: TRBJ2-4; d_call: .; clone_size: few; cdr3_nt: TGCGCCAGCAGCTTGGACAGGGTGGGCATTCAGTACTTC; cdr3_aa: CASSLDRVGIQYF
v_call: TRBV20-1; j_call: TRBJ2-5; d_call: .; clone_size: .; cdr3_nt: TGCAGTGCTACAGGGGCCGGGACGTTGGAGACCCAGTACTTC; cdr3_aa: CSATGAGTLETQYF
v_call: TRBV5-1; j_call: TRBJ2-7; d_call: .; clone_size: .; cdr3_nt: TGCGCCAGCAGCTTCTCCGTGGGTGAGCAGTACTTC; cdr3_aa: CASSFSVGEQYF
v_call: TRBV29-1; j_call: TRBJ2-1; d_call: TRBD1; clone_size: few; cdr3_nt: TGCAGCGTTGAACCACAGGGGGATTACAATGAGCAGTTCTTC; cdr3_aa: CSVEPQGDYNEQFF
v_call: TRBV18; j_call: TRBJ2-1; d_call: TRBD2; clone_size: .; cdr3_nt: TGTGCCAGCTCCCTTCTAGCGGGACTAGGCAATGAGCAGTTCTTC; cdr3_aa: CASSLLAGLGNEQFF
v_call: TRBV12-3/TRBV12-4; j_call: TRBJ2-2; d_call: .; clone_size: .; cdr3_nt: TGTGCCAGCAGTCCGCGCGACCTCGTTACCGGGGAGCTGTTTTTT; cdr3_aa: CASSPRDLVTGELFF
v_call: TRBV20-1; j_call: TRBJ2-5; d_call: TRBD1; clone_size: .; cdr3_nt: TGCAGTGCTTGGAATCAGGGGGAAGGGACCCAGTACTTC; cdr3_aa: CSAWNQGEGTQYF
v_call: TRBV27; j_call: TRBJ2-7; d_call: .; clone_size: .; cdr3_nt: TGTGCCAGCAGTTCGCCCGGGACCGAGTTTTCCTACGAGCAGTACTTC; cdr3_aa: CASSSPGTEFSYEQYF
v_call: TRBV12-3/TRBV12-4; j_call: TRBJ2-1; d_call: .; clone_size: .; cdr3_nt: TGTGCCAGCAGGGGACCCGTCACAGGGAAAAATGAGCAGTTCTTC; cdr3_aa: CASRGPVTGKNEQFF
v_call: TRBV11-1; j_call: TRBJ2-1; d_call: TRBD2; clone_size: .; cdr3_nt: TGTGCCAGCAGCCCCAGGACTAGCGGGCGTTACAATGAGCAGTTCTTC; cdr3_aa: CASSPRTSGRYNEQFF
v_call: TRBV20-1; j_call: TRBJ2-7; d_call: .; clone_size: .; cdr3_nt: TGCTGCGCTAGGGGTGGTTATTTAGCGGCCAAATCCTACGAGCAGTACTTC; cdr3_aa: CCARGGYLAAKSYEQYF
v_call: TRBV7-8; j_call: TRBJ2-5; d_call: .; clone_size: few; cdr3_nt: TGTGCCAGCACCTTAGAGGGGACAACAAAGACCCAGTACTTC; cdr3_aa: CASTLEGTTKTQYF
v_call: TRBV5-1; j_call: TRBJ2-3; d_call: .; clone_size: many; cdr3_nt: TGCGCCAGCAGCTTGCAGGGCCGGAGCACAGATACGCAGTATTTT; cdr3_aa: CASSLQGRSTDTQYF
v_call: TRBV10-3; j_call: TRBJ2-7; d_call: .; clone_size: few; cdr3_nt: TGTGCCACCTATTCCCAGGTCGGTGGGAGAGCCTACGAGCAGTACTTC; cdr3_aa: CATYSQVGGRAYEQYF
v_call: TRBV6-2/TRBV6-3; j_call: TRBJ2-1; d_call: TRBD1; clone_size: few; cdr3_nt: TGTGCCAGCAGTTCTGGACAGGGGGCCGCCTACAATGAGCAGTTCTTC; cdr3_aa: CASSSGQGAAYNEQFF
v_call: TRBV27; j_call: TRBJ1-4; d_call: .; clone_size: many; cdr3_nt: TGTGCCAGCAGCTTGGGGGTTAATGAAAAACTGTTTTTT; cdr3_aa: CASSLGVNEKLFF
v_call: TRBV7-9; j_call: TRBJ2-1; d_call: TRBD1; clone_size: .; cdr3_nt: TGTGCCAGCAGCTTACCGGGGACAGGGTCAAATGAGCAGTTCTTC; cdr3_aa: CASSLPGTGSNEQFF
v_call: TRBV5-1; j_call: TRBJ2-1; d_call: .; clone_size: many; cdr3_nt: TGTGCCAGCAGTTCGGACAGTTACAATGAGCAGTTCTTC; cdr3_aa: CASSSDSYNEQFF
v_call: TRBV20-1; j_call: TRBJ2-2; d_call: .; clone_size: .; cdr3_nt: TGCAGTGCTACCCGGGCCGCAGGGACCGGGGAGCTGTTTTTT; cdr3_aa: CSATRAAGTGELFF
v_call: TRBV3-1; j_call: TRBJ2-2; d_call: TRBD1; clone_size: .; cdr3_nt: TGTGCCAGAGACAGGGGGCTTGTGCCTGGGGAGCTGTTTTTT; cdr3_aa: CARDRGLVPGELFF
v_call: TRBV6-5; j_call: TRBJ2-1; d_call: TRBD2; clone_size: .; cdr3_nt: TGTGCCAGCAGTTACTCGGTGCCGGGAGGCTACAACAATGAGCAGTTCTTC; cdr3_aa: CASSYSVPGGYNNEQFF
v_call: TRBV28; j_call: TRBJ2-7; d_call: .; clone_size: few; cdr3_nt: TGTGCCAGCAGTTTTGGGTACTACGAGCAGTACTTC; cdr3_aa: CASSFGYYEQYF
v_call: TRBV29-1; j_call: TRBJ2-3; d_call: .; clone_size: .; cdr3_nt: TGCAGCGTTGATCGGACTAGCACAGATACGCAGTATTTT; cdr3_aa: CSVDRTSTDTQYF